This section outlines one T cell receptor (beta chain) sequence together with its context. The sample belongs to a study of blood T cell repertoires in COVID-19. Data came from immunoSEQ multiplex PCR; TCRdb stores just in-frame clones and leaves some out. The profile shows under 150,000 clones, 70% to 90% of them singletons. The CDR3 length is 13 residues. CDR1 and CDR2 (germline): SGHRS, YFSETQ. V lost 8 bases and J lost 1, with 11 bases in between. The source material was PBMCs or T cells enriched from blood (not recorded which). The chain recombines TRBV5-1 with TRBJ2-3; D unresolved. The receptor was isolated from a woman aged 40 to 50 who had recovered from COVID-19. CDR3 protein: CASNMAGTDTQYF. The CDR3 bases are TGCGCCAGTAACATGGCGGGCACAGATACGCAGTATTTT.